This T cell receptor (beta chain) was captured by sequencing in a study of blood T cell repertoires in COVID-19. Study information: The samples span acute and convalescent COVID-19 from the United States, Italy and Spain. In each case, the material was cDNA or gDNA derived from T cells, B-cell-depleted T cells, or PBMCs.

The data were produced by immunoSEQ multiplex PCR, yet TCRdb's version contains in-frame clones alone and is incomplete. Found here are 130,000 or so clones, around 83% of them singletons; the top ten hold around 5.6%. To note about this clone: Other DNA sequences in this specimen translate into the identical CDR3.

Sequencing was performed on peripheral blood. The receptor was derived from an older man with active or convalescent COVID-19.

CDR3 in DNA: TGTGCCAGCAGCTTAGGGGGAGGGTACGAGCAGTACTTC. It is translated as CASSLGGGYEQYF. V is TRBV7-2 and J is TRBJ2-7; 7 nucleotides match TRBD2. V was clipped by 1 base and J by 4 bases; unmatched bases: 1. Per germline, CDR1 SGHTA and CDR2 FQGNSA. This CDR3 comprises 13 residues.